A selection of T cell receptor beta chains follows, all from one sample in a study of blood T cell repertoires in COVID-19. The assay was immunoSEQ multiplex PCR, and TCRdb's table has in-frame clones only and misses some. Of about 80,000 clones detected, approximately 88% appear once; the ten largest clones hold around 7.3%. The source material was peripheral blood. The origin of the receptors is a woman aged 80 or older with acute or convalescent COVID-19. The CDR3 runs from the conserved cysteine through the conserved F or W. The order of the fields is clone size, J gene, V gene, D gene, CDR3 DNA, CDR3 protein. A D gene is named only where the DNA matches it firmly. Size values are once, few and many counts, or a class for expanded clones, and some rows have none.

. | TRBJ1-5 | TRBV19 | TRBD1 | TGTGCCAGTAGTACCTGGACAGGGAATAGCTTAGCGGGCAATCAGCCCCAGCATTTT | CASSTWTGNSLAGNQPQHF
. | TRBJ1-1 | TRBV5-4 | . | TGTGCCAGCCTTGGGAACAGGGACACTGAAGCTTTCTTT | CASLGNRDTEAFF
. | TRBJ1-6 | TRBV2 | TRBD1 | TGTGCCAGCAGTGAATTAGACAGGGGGCTTTCACCCCTCCACTTT | CASSELDRGLSPLHF
. | TRBJ2-1 | TRBV5-1 | TRBD1 | TGCGCCAGCAGCAAGGACAGGGCTAATGAGCAGTTCTTC | CASSKDRANEQFF
. | TRBJ2-3 | TRBV19 | TRBD2 | TGTGCCACCGGACTAGCGGGAGTCATAGATACGCAGTATTTT | CATGLAGVIDTQYF
. | TRBJ2-7 | TRBV9 | TRBD1 | TGTGCCAGCAGCCGGGACAGGGGAGGCGAGCAGTACTTC | CASSRDRGGEQYF
. | TRBJ1-1 | TRBV6-5 | . | TGTGCCAGCAGTTACGCTTCGGACACTGAAGCTTTCTTT | CASSYASDTEAFF
. | TRBJ1-3 | TRBV4-3 | . | TGCGCCAGCAGCCAAGACCCCCAGGGCGGCGGGAGAAACACCATATATTTT | CASSQDPQGGGRNTIYF
. | TRBJ2-1 | TRBV19 | . | TGTGCCAGTAGGCGGGACAGCTCCTACAATGAGCAGTTCTTC | CASRRDSSYNEQFF
. | TRBJ1-5 | TRBV6-4 | . | TGTGCCAGCAGTGTTTGCGGGCTCAATCAGCCCCAGCATTTT | CASSVCGLNQPQHF
. | TRBJ1-1 | TRBV14 | . | TGTGCCAGCAGCCACGGGACACCTACACGCGCTTTCTTT | CASSHGTPTRAFF
. | TRBJ1-1 | TRBV9 | . | TGTGCCAGCAGCGTAGCTCCAGGTCCTGAAGCTTTCTTT | CASSVAPGPEAFF
. | TRBJ1-3 | TRBV2 | . | TGTGCCAGCAGTCGTAGTAGGAGCTCTGGAAACACCATATATTTT | CASSRSRSSGNTIYF
. | TRBJ2-6 | TRBV7-2 | . | TGTGCCAGCAGCCAGAAAACAGGGACTGGGGCCAACGTCCTGACTTTC | CASSQKTGTGANVLTF
few | TRBJ1-1 | TRBV10-3 | TRBD1 | TGTGCCACCCATCGAGGGGGCGGCGTCACTGAAGCTTTCTTT | CATHRGGGVTEAFF
. | TRBJ2-7 | TRBV7-2 | TRBD1 | TGTGCCAGCAGCGCCCGGGACAGGGTCTACGAGCAGTACTTC | CASSARDRVYEQYF
. | TRBJ2-7 | TRBV7-2 | TRBD2 | TGTGCCAGCAGCTTAGTCTTCGGGGGGGTCTACGAGCAGTACTTC | CASSLVFGGVYEQYF
. | TRBJ2-5 | TRBV19 | TRBD2 | TGTGCCAGTAGTATAGCGGGAGGGCCAATTCGAGAGACCCAGTACTTC | CASSIAGGPIRETQYF
. | TRBJ1-6 | TRBV30 | TRBD1 | TGTGCCGGACAGGGGAACTATAATTCACCCCTCCACTTT | CAGQGNYNSPLHF
once | TRBJ2-3 | TRBV5-1 | TRBD1 | TGCGCCAGCAGTTATAAAGGGACAGTGAACACAGATACGCAGTATTTT | CASSYKGTVNTDTQYF
. | TRBJ2-3 | TRBV5-1 | TRBD2 | TGCGCCAGCAGCTCGGGGGGAGGGACAGATACGCAGTATTTT | CASSSGGGTDTQYF
. | TRBJ2-1 | TRBV5-3 | TRBD2 | TGTGCCAGAAGCGCACCGGGAAGAAGCCCTCGGACTAGCGGATACAATGAGCAGTTCTTC | CARSAPGRSPRTSGYNEQFF
. | TRBJ1-1 | TRBV10-3 | . | TGTGCCATCGCGCCGCGGGAAATGAACACTGAAGCTTTCTTT | CAIAPREMNTEAFF
. | TRBJ2-1 | TRBV28 | TRBD2 | TGTGCCAGCAGTTCGACTAGCGGGGGATCCTACAATGAGCAGTTCTTC | CASSSTSGGSYNEQFF
. | TRBJ1-6 | TRBV19 | TRBD1 | TGTGCCAGTAGCGACAGGGTCAATTCACCCCTCCACTTT | CASSDRVNSPLHF
. | TRBJ2-5 | TRBV3-1/TRBV3-2 | . | TGTGCCAGCAGCCAACCTCTGATGGGCGGGGGCCAAACTCAAGAGACCCAGTACTTC | CASSQPLMGGGQTQETQYF
. | TRBJ1-1 | TRBV3-1/TRBV3-2 | . | TGTGCCAGCAGCCTCCAAGTCGGTGAAGCTTTCTTT | CASSLQVGEAFF
. | TRBJ2-3 | TRBV27 | . | TGTGCCAGCAGTTTCGGGGGAACGCAGTATTTT | CASSFGGTQYF
. | TRBJ1-5 | TRBV27 | . | TGTGCCAGCAGTTTGTACGGGGGGGCTCAAGGTAACAATCAGCCCCAGCATTTT | CASSLYGGAQGNNQPQHF
. | TRBJ1-5 | TRBV21-1 | . | TGTGCCAGCAGCAAACAGGGTAGGAGCAATCAGCCCCAGCATTTT | CASSKQGRSNQPQHF
. | TRBJ2-7 | TRBV5-6 | . | TGTGCCAGCAGCTTAATACGGGGGAGCAACGAGCAGTACTTC | CASSLIRGSNEQYF
. | TRBJ2-4 | TRBV27 | TRBD2 | TGTGCCAGCAGTCCCCACGGACTAGCGGGTCACATTCAGTACTTC | CASSPHGLAGHIQYF
. | TRBJ2-3 | TRBV6-6 | . | TGTGCCAGCGGCTTCGACTGGCAAGATACGCAGTATTTT | CASGFDWQDTQYF
. | TRBJ1-2 | TRBV30 | . | TGTGCCTGGAGGGAAGGGCAGGGTAGTGGCTACACCTTC | CAWREGQGSGYTF
. | TRBJ2-5 | TRBV6-5 | TRBD2 | TGTGCCAGCAGTTCAAGACTAGCGGGGCAAGAGACCCAGTACTTC | CASSSRLAGQETQYF
. | TRBJ1-5 | TRBV19 | . | TGTGCCAGTAATGTTCCTGCGCCAAGCAATCAGCCCCAGCATTTT | CASNVPAPSNQPQHF
. | TRBJ2-3 | TRBV12-5 | TRBD1 | TGTGCTAGTGGTTTGGTTGGGGGACAGGGGTTGGATACGCAGTATTTT | CASGLVGGQGLDTQYF
. | TRBJ1-6 | TRBV19 | TRBD1 | TGTGCCAGTACGCCTCAGGGGGATGATTCACCCCTCCACTTT | CASTPQGDDSPLHF
. | TRBJ2-3 | TRBV5-5 | . | TGTGCCAGCAGCTCAACAGATACGCAGTATTTT | CASSSTDTQYF
many | TRBJ1-2 | TRBV19 | . | TGTGCCACTGCCGACAGTATCTATGGCTACACCTTC | CATADSIYGYTF
once | TRBJ1-2 | TRBV30 | . | TGTGCCTGGAGTGCACAGGCAAGGCAGAGGGGCTACACCTTC | CAWSAQARQRGYTF
. | TRBJ1-1 | TRBV3-1/TRBV3-2 | . | TGTGCCAGCAGCCCTGGAAGCCGGGGAGGGGGTACTGAAGCTTTCTTT | CASSPGSRGGGTEAFF
. | TRBJ2-7 | TRBV6-5 | TRBD1 | TGTGCCAGCCTACCCCCGGGACAGGGGTCGAACGAGCAGTACTTC | CASLPPGQGSNEQYF
. | TRBJ1-2 | TRBV18 | . | TGTGCCAGCTCACCAGGGAGGTTGCTAGATGGCTACACCTTC | CASSPGRLLDGYTF
. | TRBJ2-2 | TRBV2 | TRBD1 | TGTGCCAGCAGTAGGGACAGGGGGTCCACCGGGGAGCTGTTTTTT | CASSRDRGSTGELFF
. | TRBJ1-1 | TRBV5-8 | TRBD1 | TGTGCCAGCAGCCCGAGACAGGGAACGAACACTGAAGCTTTCTTT | CASSPRQGTNTEAFF
. | TRBJ1-5 | TRBV23-1 | . | TGCGCCAGCAGTCAGACAGAAAGCAATCAGCCCCAGCATTTT | CASSQTESNQPQHF
. | TRBJ1-4 | TRBV30 | . | TGTGCCTGGAGTGTCCGGGCCGGGAGGTATGAAAAACTGTTTTTT | CAWSVRAGRYEKLFF
. | TRBJ2-7 | TRBV10-3 | TRBD2 | TGTGCCATCAGTCAAAGGACTAGCGGGGGCTACGAGCAGTACTTC | CAISQRTSGGYEQYF
. | TRBJ1-1 | TRBV28 | . | TGTGCCAGCAGTTTATTCCAGATGAACACTGAAGCTTTCTTT | CASSLFQMNTEAFF
. | TRBJ1-1 | TRBV20-1 | . | TGCAGTGCTACTTGGGACACCAAAGCTTTCTTT | CSATWDTKAFF
. | TRBJ1-1 | TRBV6-5 | . | TGTGCCAGCACCAAATCAGGGCTCAGTGAAGCTTTCTTT | CASTKSGLSEAFF
. | TRBJ1-5 | TRBV2 | . | TGTGCCAGCAGCCGCGCGGCAGTCAATCAGCCCCAGCATTTT | CASSRAAVNQPQHF